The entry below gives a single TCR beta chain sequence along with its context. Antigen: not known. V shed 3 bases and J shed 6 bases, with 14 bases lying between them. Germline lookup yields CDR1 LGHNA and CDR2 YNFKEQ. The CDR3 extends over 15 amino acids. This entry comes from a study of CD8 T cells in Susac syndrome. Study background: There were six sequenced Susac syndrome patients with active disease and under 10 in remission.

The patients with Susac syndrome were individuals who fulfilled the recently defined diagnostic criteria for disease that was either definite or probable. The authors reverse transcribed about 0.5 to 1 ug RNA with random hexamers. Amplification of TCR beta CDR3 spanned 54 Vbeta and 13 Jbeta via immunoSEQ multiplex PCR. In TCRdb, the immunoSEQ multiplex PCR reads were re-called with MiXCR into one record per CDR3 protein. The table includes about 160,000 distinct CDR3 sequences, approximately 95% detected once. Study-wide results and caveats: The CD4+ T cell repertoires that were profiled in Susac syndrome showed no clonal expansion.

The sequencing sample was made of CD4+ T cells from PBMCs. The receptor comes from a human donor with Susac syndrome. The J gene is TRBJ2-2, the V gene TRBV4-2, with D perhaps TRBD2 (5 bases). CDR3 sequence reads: CASSQDPTRPGELFF. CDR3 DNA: TGTGCCAGCAGCCAGGACCCCACTAGGCCCGGGGAGCTGTTTTTT.